A single sample gave rise to the 13 T cell receptor beta chains below, sequenced in a study of T cell repertoires in cytomegalovirus infection. TCRdb reanalysed the reads using MiXCR and keeps one entry per CDR3 protein. Here the sample spans about 470,000 distinct CDR3 sequences, approximately 46% being singletons. Antigen specificity for these receptors is unknown. Sample: cultured PBMCs, taken from culture after CMV antigen stimulation. These receptors were obtained from a human donor in good health (CMV status not recorded). Some clones in this sample may be carry-over from other donors' samples.

The chain combines TRBV28 with TRBJ2-1; tentatively, D is TRBD1 or TRBD2 (6 bases each). CDR1 is MDHEN, CDR2 SYDVKM, per germline. The CDR3 contains 11 residues. The V end was cut by 6 bases, the J end by 16 bases, with 16 bases between. CDR3 in DNA: TGTGCCAGCAGCTCGGGGGCCTTTCTATTCTTC. Its protein product is CASSSGAFLFF.

V and J are TRBV28 and TRBJ2-1; 9 positions match TRBD2. This CDR3 region has 14 residues. V lost 4 bases, J lost 12 bases, and 10 bases stayed unmatched. Germline CDR1 and CDR2: MDHEN and SYDVKM. CDR3 bases: TGTGCCAGCAGTTGGGGCGGGGGGGCGGGTGGGCAGTTCTTC. It codes for CASSWGGGAGGQFF.

The chain joins TRBV6-6 to TRBJ2-7; D not certain. The V gene lost 2 bases and the J gene lost 5 bases, with 4 bases spanning the gap. Looked up from germline, CDR1 is MNHNY and CDR2 is SVGAGI (reference sequence). The CDR3 covers 11 residues. CDR3 nucleotide sequence: TGTGCCAGCAGTTACCCCCACGAGCAGTACTTC. This sequence encodes CASSYPHEQYF.

This clonotype was counted only a few times. The chain uses TRBV19 and TRBJ2-3; 7 bases line up with TRBD1. Germline loops: CDR1 LNHDA, CDR2 SQIVND (reference sequence). Trimming cost V 10 bases and J 4 bases; bases outside gene matches: 8. The CDR3 runs 13 residues. The CDR3 here is CATSDRDADTQYF. CDR3 nucleotide sequence: TGTGCCACCTCAGACAGGGACGCAGATACGCAGTATTTT.

The gene calls are TRBV6-2 or TRBV6-3 and TRBJ2-1; 7 bases map to TRBD1. The CDR3 runs to 19 residues. V dropped 7 bases and J dropped 0; count of bases not matched to a gene: 18. Germline CDR1 reads MNHEY; CDR2 reads SVGEGT. In nucleotides, the CDR3 is TGTGCCAGCAAGCCGACCCCGAAAGAGGGGGCCTCCTCCTACAATGAGCAGTTCTTC. It yields the protein CASKPTPKEGASSYNEQFF.

This sequence joins TRBV7-9 and TRBJ2-1; 10 positions match TRBD2. The germline gives CDR1 SEHNR, CDR2 FQNEAQ (reference sequence). With 4 bases clipped from V and 4 bases from J, the junction kept 7 bases outside the gene matches. The CDR3 extends over 16 amino acids. The CDR3: CASSYRTSGTYNEQFF. The CDR3 DNA follows: TGTGCCAGCAGCTATAGGACTAGCGGCACGTACAATGAGCAGTTCTTC.

This clonotype was observed a few times. The J gene is TRBJ2-1, the V gene TRBV6-2 or TRBV6-3; D remains unclear. Germline CDR1 is MNHEY and CDR2 is SVGEGT. Trimming stripped 0 bases from V and 7 bases from J, with 10 bases between. CDR3 length: 14 amino acids. The CDR3 nucleotides are TGTGCCAGCAGTTACTCGACTGTCCAGAATGAGCAGTTCTTC. This translates into CASSYSTVQNEQFF.

The V call is TRBV7-2, the J call TRBJ2-7, with TRBD1 identical over 9 bases. The trim removed 5 bases at V and 5 bases at J, leaving 7 bases unmatched. CDR1 and CDR2 (germline): SGHTA, FQGNSA. This CDR3 comprises 14 residues. The CDR3 loop is CASSGGTGYDEQYF. The CDR3 bases are TGTGCCAGCAGCGGGGGGACAGGGTATGACGAGCAGTACTTC.

The J gene is TRBJ1-2, the V gene TRBV18, with 9 bases matching TRBD1. Trimming cost V 0 bases and J 4 bases; bases outside gene matches: 6. Germline V gives CDR1 KGHSH, CDR2 LQKENI. The CDR3 is made up of 16 amino acids. The CDR3 DNA sequence: TGTGCCAGCTCACCACCCGGACAGGGGTTCGGCTATGGCTACACCTTC. This encodes CASSPPGQGFGYGYTF.

In this sample, this clonotype turned up a few times. The genes are TRBV11-2 and TRBJ1-2; D is ambiguous. CDR3 length: 12 residues. Germline V gene data show CDR1 as SGHAT and CDR2 as FQNNGV. V was pared by 0 bases and J by 9 bases, with 8 bases between. DNA for the CDR3: TGTGCCAGCAGCTTAGAGAGGGAGAGCTACACCTTC. Translated: CASSLERESYTF.

J is TRBJ2-3 and V is TRBV3-1, with 10 nucleotides matching TRBD1. Looked up from germline, CDR1 is LGHDT and CDR2 is YNNKEL (reference sequence). With 8 bases clipped from V and 5 bases from J, the junction kept 10 bases outside the gene matches. This CDR3 spans 15 amino acids. The CDR3: CASGRTGGIGDTQYF. The DNA of the CDR3 is TGTGCCAGCGGAAGGACAGGGGGAATCGGAGATACGCAGTATTTT.

This chain uses TRBV7-8 with TRBJ2-5; D may correspond to TRBD1 or TRBD2 (6 bases each). Germline V gene data show CDR1 as SGHVS and CDR2 as FQNEAQ. Trimming pared 7 bases from V and 5 bases from J, leaving 11 bases between. The CDR3 loop spans 12 amino acids. Here the CDR3 reads CASNIGGETQYF. In DNA, the CDR3 is TGTGCCAGCAACATAGGGGGGGAGACCCAGTACTTC.

The sample holds a few counts of this clonotype. The chain combines TRBV7-6 with TRBJ1-4, with TRBD1 as a possible D gene (6 bases). V gave up 4 bases and J gave up 3 bases, with 15 bases separating them. The CDR3 totals 16 residues. CDR1 and CDR2 (germline): SGHVS, FNYEAQ. The CDR3 here is CASSWGRAGPNEKLFF. The CDR3 DNA follows: TGTGCCAGCAGCTGGGGGCGGGCGGGCCCTAATGAAAAACTGTTTTTT.